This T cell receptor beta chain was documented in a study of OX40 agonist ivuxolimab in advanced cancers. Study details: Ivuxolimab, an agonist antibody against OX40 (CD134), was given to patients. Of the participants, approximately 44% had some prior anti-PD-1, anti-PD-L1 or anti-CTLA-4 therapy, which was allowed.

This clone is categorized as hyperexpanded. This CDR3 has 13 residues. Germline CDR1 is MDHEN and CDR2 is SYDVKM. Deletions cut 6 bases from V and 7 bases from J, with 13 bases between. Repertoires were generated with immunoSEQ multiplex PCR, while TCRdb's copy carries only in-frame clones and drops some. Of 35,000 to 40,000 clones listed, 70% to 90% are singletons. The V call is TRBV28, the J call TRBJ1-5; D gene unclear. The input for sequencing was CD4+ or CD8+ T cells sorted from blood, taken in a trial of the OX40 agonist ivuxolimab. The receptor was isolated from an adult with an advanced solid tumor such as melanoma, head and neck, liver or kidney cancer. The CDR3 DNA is TGTGCCAGCAGACCCGACCCAATCCAGCCCCAGCATTTT. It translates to CASRPDPIQPQHF. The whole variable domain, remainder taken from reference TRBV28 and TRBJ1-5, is DVKVTQSSRYLVKRTGEKVFLECVQDMDHENMFWYRQDPGLGLRLIYFSYDVKMKEKGDIPEGYSVSREKKERFSLILESASTNQTSMYLCASRPDPIQPQHFGDGTRLSIL.